This entry lists 30 T cell receptor beta chains sequenced from one sample in a study of cytomegalovirus exposure and HLA in healthy donors. The PCR ran on 60 Vbeta and 13 Jbeta primers. This table comes from immunoSEQ multiplex PCR, and its TCRdb copy is limited to in-frame clones, with some not included. The table lists about 150,000 clones, roughly 75% of them singletons. Sequences were obtained from PBMCs. The source of these receptors is a woman in her 50s in good health and CMV-seropositive.

This rearrangement joins TRBV4-2 to TRBJ2-7; TRBD1 aligns across 8 bases. Germline V gene sequence: CDR1 LGHNA, CDR2 YNFKEQ. CDR3 size: 13 residues. V lost 4 bases, J lost 5 bases, and 4 bases stayed unmatched. In DNA form, the CDR3 reads TGTGCCAGCAGCCTTGGACAGGGCGACGAGCAGTACTTC. It is translated as CASSLGQGDEQYF.

This clone has a handful of counts. This sequence joins TRBV7-9 and TRBJ2-2; the D is unclear. This CDR3 is 12 amino acids long. Germline lookup yields CDR1 SEHNR and CDR2 FQNEAQ (reference sequence). V lost 2 bases to trimming and J lost 7 bases, with 5 bases between them. The DNA of the CDR3 is TGTGCCAGCAGCTTATCAAACGGGGAGCTGTTTTTT. Translated: CASSLSNGELFF.

The gene calls are TRBV28 and TRBJ2-3; 8 positions match TRBD1. The junction had 6 bases not matched to a gene; V was cut back by 6 bases and J by 4 bases. From germline, CDR1 is MDHEN and CDR2 SYDVKM. The CDR3 totals 14 residues. The CDR3 sequence: CASSLPTGADTQYF. As DNA, the CDR3 is TGTGCCAGCAGCTTACCGACAGGGGCAGATACGCAGTATTTT.

CDR3 amino acids: CASSVPKGHDEQFF. The CDR3 DNA reads as TGTGCCAGCAGTGTCCCTAAGGGGCACGATGAGCAGTTCTTC. The chain has TRBV28 and TRBJ2-1; possible D gene TRBD1, 5 bases. With 5 bases removed from V and 8 bases from J, the gap between germline ends came to 16 bases. The CDR3 has 14 amino acids. Germline assignment: CDR1 MDHEN and CDR2 SYDVKM.

The V call is TRBV6-5, the J call TRBJ2-1; possibly TRBD1 for D (6 bases). The CDR3 loop spans 14 amino acids. The germline V gene has CDR1 MNHEY and CDR2 SVGAGI. V was cut by 5 bases and J by 5 bases, with 13 bases left in between. DNA for the CDR3: TGTGCCAGCAGTAGGGGGTCTATCCACAATGAGCAGTTCTTC. This translates into CASSRGSIHNEQFF.

This clone has just one count. The genes are TRBV28 and TRBJ2-3, with 8 bases that match TRBD1. The CDR3 extends over 15 amino acids. Germline CDR1 and CDR2: MDHEN and SYDVKM. V lost 5 bases and J lost 2; bases outside the gene matches: 6. The CDR3 DNA sequence: TGTGCCAGCAGTCCGGACAGGGCGAACACAGATACGCAGTATTTT. Translated: CASSPDRANTDTQYF.

This clone was seen a handful of times. In DNA, the CDR3 is TGTGCCAGCAGCGCGGGGACAGTAAATAATTCACCCCTCCACTTT. Amino acid sequence: CASSAGTVNNSPLHF. V usage is TRBV7-2 and J usage is TRBJ1-6; 7 bases are shared with TRBD1. The CDR3 sequence is 15 residues long. Germline CDR1 and CDR2: SGHTA and FQGNSA. Trimming took 5 bases from V and 5 from J; bases not matched to a gene: 6.

The chain is built from TRBV19 and TRBJ1-4, with D unclear. Looked up from germline, CDR1 is LNHDA and CDR2 is SQIVND (reference sequence). Deletions cut 3 bases from V and 0 bases from J, with 8 bases between. This CDR3 has 15 residues. CDR3 nucleotides: TGTGCCAGTAGTATTACACCCGCAACTAATGAAAAACTGTTTTTT. It encodes CASSITPATNEKLFF.

This chain links TRBV25-1 with TRBJ2-1; 8 nucleotides align to TRBD1. The CDR3 covers 16 residues. CDR1 and CDR2 from the germline V gene are MGHDK and SYGVNS. J lost 7 bases, V lost 4 bases, and 12 bases had no gene match. CDR3 protein: CASSVPGGRSGNEQFF. The CDR3 bases are TGTGCCAGCAGTGTTCCAGGGGGCCGGTCCGGGAATGAGCAGTTCTTC.

The chain combines TRBV5-6 with TRBJ2-7; the match to TRBD2 covers 8 bases. Germline-derived CDR1 and CDR2 are SGHDT and YYEEEE. V shed 1 base and J 2 bases; nucleotides not matched to a gene: 11. There are 17 residues in the CDR3. The CDR3 spells CASSLSGAGGLPYEQYF. The CDR3 nucleotides are TGTGCCAGCAGCTTGTCTGGGGCGGGGGGCCTTCCCTACGAGCAGTACTTC.

This chain links TRBV7-2 with TRBJ2-5; D might be TRBD2 (5 bases). Trimming left V 6 bases short and J 2 bases short, with 7 bases between. CDR3 length equals 12 residues. Germline CDR1 SGHTA, CDR2 FQGNSA. CDR3 amino acids: CASRTNQETQYF. The DNA of the CDR3 is TGTGCCAGCAGGACTAATCAAGAGACCCAGTACTTC.

This rearrangement joins TRBV5-8 to TRBJ2-1; TRBD2 aligns across 13 bases. Germline loops: CDR1 SGHTS, CDR2 YDEGEE. With 2 bases clipped from V and 9 bases from J, the junction kept 5 bases outside the gene matches. This CDR3 is 15 amino acids long. In nucleotides, the CDR3 is TGTGCCAGCAGCTTCGGACTAGCGGGAGACGTTGAGCAGTTCTTC. This gives the protein CASSFGLAGDVEQFF.

This sequence joins TRBV6-5 and TRBJ1-1, with 7 bases aligning to TRBD1. The CDR3 sequence is 15 residues long. After removal of 2 bases from V and 1 base from J, the junction contained 4 bases not matched to a gene. CDR1 MNHEY and CDR2 SVGAGI come from the germline V gene. CDR3 bases: TGTGCCAGCAGTTACGGGACAGCAGGGAACACTGAAGCTTTCTTT. Amino acids: CASSYGTAGNTEAFF.

The chain has TRBV18 and TRBJ2-5; 7 bases agree with TRBD2. This CDR3 is built from 14 residues. J lost 5 bases, V lost 0 bases, and 3 bases had no gene match. Germline V gene sequence: CDR1 KGHSH, CDR2 LQKENI. CDR3 loop: CASSPPGRMETQYF. In DNA, the CDR3 is TGTGCCAGCTCACCACCCGGGAGGATGGAGACCCAGTACTTC.

The gene calls are TRBV7-3 and TRBJ2-1; TRBD2 matches 8 bases. After removal of 2 bases from V and 1 base from J, the junction contained 4 bases not matched to a gene. The CDR3 covers 16 residues. Germline lookup yields CDR1 SGHTA and CDR2 FQGTGA. CDR3 in amino acids: CASSLGRGGSYNEQFF. CDR3 in DNA: TGTGCCAGCAGCTTAGGTCGGGGGGGGTCCTACAATGAGCAGTTCTTC.

Regarding this clone: The sample contains more than one DNA sequence encoding this CDR3. V and J are TRBV7-9 and TRBJ1-2, with 9 nucleotides matching TRBD1. Germline V gene lookup returns CDR1 SEHNR and CDR2 FQNEAQ (reference sequence). The CDR3 consists of 18 residues. V was clipped by 4 bases and J by 5 bases; unmatched bases: 17. CDR3 sequence reads: CASSSKALTGGGGYGYTF. CDR3 DNA sequence: TGTGCCAGCAGCTCCAAGGCTTTGACAGGGGGAGGGGGGTATGGCTACACCTTC. Complete variable domain (other parts from reference TRBV7-9 and TRBJ1-2): DTGVSQNPRHKITKRGQNVTFRCDPISEHNRLYWYRQTLGQGPEFLTYFQNEAQLEKSRLLSDRFSAERPKGSFSTLEIQRTEQGDSAMYLCASSSKALTGGGGYGYTFGSGTRLTVV.

The chain employs TRBV6-4 and TRBJ2-7; 7 bases are a match to TRBD1. Germline CDR1 is MRHNA and CDR2 is SNTAGT. V was clipped by 5 bases and J by 1 base; unmatched bases: 2. The CDR3 sequence is 13 residues long. CDR3: CASSRDRSYEQYF. The DNA for the CDR3 is TGTGCCAGCAGTCGGGACAGATCCTACGAGCAGTACTTC.

The rearrangement joins TRBV7-9 to TRBJ2-5; D remains unclear. Germline loops: CDR1 SEHNR, CDR2 FQNEAQ (reference sequence). The CDR3 spans 13 residues. Trimming took off 2 bases at V and 3 bases at J, with 7 bases between the two ends. The CDR3 bases are TGTGCCAGCAGCTTAACTCTGAAAGAGACCCAGTACTTC. Protein sequence: CASSLTLKETQYF.

V and J are TRBV2 and TRBJ2-4, with TRBD1 identical over 7 bases. Germline V gene data show CDR1 as SNHLY and CDR2 as FYNNEI. V trimming: 6 bases; J trimming: 0 bases; junction bases outside the gene matches: 2. This CDR3 contains 14 residues. CDR3 region: CASRHRGAKNIQYF. The CDR3, as DNA: TGTGCCAGCAGACACAGGGGAGCCAAAAACATTCAGTACTTC.

V is TRBV5-1 and J is TRBJ2-1, with 14 bases matching TRBD2. J was trimmed by 4 bases and V by 4 bases; bases with no gene match: 4. Germline values: CDR1 SGHRS, CDR2 YFSETQ. The CDR3 contains 16 residues. The CDR3 spells CASSKGTSGSYNEQFF. The CDR3 coding sequence is TGCGCCAGCAGCAAAGGGACTAGCGGGAGTTACAATGAGCAGTTCTTC.

Regarding this clone: The junction does not match germline at one end; this may be a read error. Written as DNA, the CDR3 is TGTTCCAGCAGCTTAGAGGGGTCGGCCGGCTACACCTTC. This codes for CSSSLEGSAGYTF. The rearrangement uses TRBV7-9 and TRBJ1-2, with D possibly TRBD1 on 5 matching bases. The CDR3 totals 13 residues. The germline V gene encodes CDR1 SEHNR and CDR2 FQNEAQ (reference sequence).

The chain carries TRBV7-3 and TRBJ1-1; D unresolved. Trimming pared 5 bases from V and 6 bases from J, leaving 13 bases between. There are 13 residues in the CDR3. CDR1 is SGHTA and CDR2 is FQGTGA in the germline V gene. The CDR3 reads CASSRRADSEAFF. CDR3 nucleotides: TGTGCCAGCAGCCGGCGGGCAGATTCTGAAGCTTTCTTT.

The chain is built from TRBV5-8 and TRBJ2-2; possible D gene TRBD1, 5 bases. The V gene lost 7 bases and the J gene lost 4 bases, with 17 bases spanning the gap. Per the germline V gene, CDR1 is SGHTS and CDR2 is YDEGEE. This CDR3 is 15 amino acids long. The CDR3 protein is CASSSGQRSTGELFF. The CDR3 DNA reads TGTGCCAGCTCCTCAGGGCAGAGGAGCACCGGGGAGCTGTTTTTT.

The chain combines TRBV18 with TRBJ2-2, with 11 positions matching TRBD1. V was pared by 2 bases and J by 4 bases, with 0 bases of the junction left unmatched. Per germline, CDR1 KGHSH and CDR2 LQKENI. CDR3 length: 15 amino acids. CDR3 loop: CASSPGTGGTGELFF. DNA for the CDR3: TGTGCCAGCTCACCAGGGACAGGGGGCACCGGGGAGCTGTTTTTT. Using reference TRBV18 and TRBJ2-2 for the parts outside the CDR3, the full variable domain is NAGVMQNPRHLVRRRGQEARLRCSPMKGHSHVYWYRQLPEEGLKFMVYLQKENIIDESGMPKERFSAEFPKEGPSILRIQQVVRGDSAAYFCASSPGTGGTGELFFGEGSRLTVL.

In regard to this clone: The same CDR3 can be traced to other DNA sequences in this sample. The genes are TRBV14 and TRBJ2-7; 9 bases map to TRBD2. The CDR3 is 19 residues long. Germline CDR1 reads SGHDN; CDR2 reads FVKESK. The junction had 16 bases not matched to a gene; V was cut back by 4 bases and J by 0 bases. CDR3 sequence (DNA): TGTGCCAGCAGCCCCAAAAGACTACTAGCGGGCTCCAGCTCCTACGAGCAGTACTTC. Translating it yields CASSPKRLLAGSSSYEQYF.

In the case of this clone: Additional DNA sequences in this sample encode the identical CDR3. The gene calls are TRBV19 and TRBJ2-6; D unclear. Germline-derived CDR1 and CDR2 are LNHDA and SQIVND (reference sequence). With 6 bases removed from V and 1 base from J, the gap between germline ends came to 7 bases. The CDR3 contains 14 residues. The CDR3 DNA reads as TGTGCCAGTAGGAGAGGTTCTGGGGCCAACGTCCTGACTTTC. Its translation is CASRRGSGANVLTF.

This chain joins TRBV4-3 and TRBJ2-3; tentative D call: TRBD1 (6 bases). Trimming cost V 1 base and J 3 bases, with 11 bases left between them. This CDR3 has 15 amino acids. In germline, CDR1 is LGHNA, CDR2 YSLEER. The CDR3: CASSQVWTVTDTQYF. DNA for the CDR3: TGCGCCAGCAGCCAAGTCTGGACAGTGACAGATACGCAGTATTTT.

This clone was seen a single time. The chain carries TRBV7-2 and TRBJ2-7; 9 bases are a match to TRBD1. Germline lookup yields CDR1 SGHTA and CDR2 FQGNSA. The CDR3 runs 16 residues. V lost 4 bases and J lost 4; bases outside the gene matches: 11. CDR3 protein: CASSSRGGTGYYEQYF. CDR3 nucleotide sequence: TGTGCCAGCAGCTCCCGAGGGGGGACAGGGTATTACGAGCAGTACTTC.

This chain connects TRBV5-1 to TRBJ2-3; possible D gene TRBD2, 6 bases. The ends were cut back, 3 bases at V and 4 bases at J, with 9 bases in the middle. The CDR3 runs to 13 residues. Germline V gene data show CDR1 as SGHRS and CDR2 as YFSETQ. CDR3 bases: TGCGCCAGCAGCTCCGGGGGTGCAGATACGCAGTATTTT. This encodes CASSSGGADTQYF.

The gene calls are TRBV7-2 and TRBJ1-2; 7 bases are a match to TRBD1. J gave up 4 bases and V 2 bases, and 7 bases lay outside the gene matches. The CDR3 has 15 residues. Germline CDR1 and CDR2: SGHTA and FQGNSA. CDR3 sequence reads: CASSLTADRFYGYTF. CDR3 in DNA: TGTGCCAGCAGCTTAACGGCGGACAGGTTCTATGGCTACACCTTC.